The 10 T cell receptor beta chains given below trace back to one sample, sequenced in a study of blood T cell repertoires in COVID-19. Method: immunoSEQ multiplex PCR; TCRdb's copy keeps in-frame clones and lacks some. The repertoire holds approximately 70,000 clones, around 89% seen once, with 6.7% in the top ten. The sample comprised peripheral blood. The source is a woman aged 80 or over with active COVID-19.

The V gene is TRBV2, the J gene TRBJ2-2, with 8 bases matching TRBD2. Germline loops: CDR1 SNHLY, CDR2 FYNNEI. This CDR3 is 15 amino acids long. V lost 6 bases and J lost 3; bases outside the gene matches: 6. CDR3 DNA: TGTGCCAGCAGGGGGGGGACTAGAGACACCGGGGAGCTGTTTTTT. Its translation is CASRGGTRDTGELFF.

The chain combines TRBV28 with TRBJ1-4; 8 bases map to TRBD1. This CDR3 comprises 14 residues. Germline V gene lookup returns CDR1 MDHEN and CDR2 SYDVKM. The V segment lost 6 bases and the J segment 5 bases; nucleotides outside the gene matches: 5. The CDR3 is CASSLGTGNEKLFF. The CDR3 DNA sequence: TGTGCCAGCAGCCTTGGGACAGGAAATGAAAAACTGTTTTTT. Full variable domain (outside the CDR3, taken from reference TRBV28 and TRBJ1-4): DVKVTQSSRYLVKRTGEKVFLECVQDMDHENMFWYRQDPGLGLRLIYFSYDVKMKEKGDIPEGYSVSREKKERFSLILESASTNQTSMYLCASSLGTGNEKLFFGSGTQLSVL.

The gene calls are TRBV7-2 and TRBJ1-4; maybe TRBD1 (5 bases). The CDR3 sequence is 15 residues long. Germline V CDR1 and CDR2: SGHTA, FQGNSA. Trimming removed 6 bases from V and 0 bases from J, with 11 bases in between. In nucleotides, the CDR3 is TGTGCCAGCAGTCGACAGTTTACAACTAATGAAAAACTGTTTTTT. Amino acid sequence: CASSRQFTTNEKLFF.

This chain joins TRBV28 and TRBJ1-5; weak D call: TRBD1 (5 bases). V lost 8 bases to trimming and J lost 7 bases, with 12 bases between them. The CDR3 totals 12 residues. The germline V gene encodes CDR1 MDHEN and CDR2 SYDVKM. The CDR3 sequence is CASLGGAQPQHF. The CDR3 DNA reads TGTGCCAGCTTGGGCGGGGCCCAGCCCCAGCATTTT.

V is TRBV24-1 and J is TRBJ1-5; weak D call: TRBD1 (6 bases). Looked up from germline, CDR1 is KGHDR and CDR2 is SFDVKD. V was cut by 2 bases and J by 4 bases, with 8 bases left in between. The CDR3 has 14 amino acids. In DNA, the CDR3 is TGTGCCACCAGTGATTCGGGACAAAATCAGCCCCAGCATTTT. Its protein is CATSDSGQNQPQHF.

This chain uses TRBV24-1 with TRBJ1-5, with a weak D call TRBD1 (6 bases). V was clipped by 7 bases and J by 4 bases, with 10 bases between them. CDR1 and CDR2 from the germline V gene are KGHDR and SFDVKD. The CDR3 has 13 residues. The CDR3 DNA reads TGTGCCACCAGCGAGCAGGGGAATCAGCCCCAGCATTTT. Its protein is CATSEQGNQPQHF.

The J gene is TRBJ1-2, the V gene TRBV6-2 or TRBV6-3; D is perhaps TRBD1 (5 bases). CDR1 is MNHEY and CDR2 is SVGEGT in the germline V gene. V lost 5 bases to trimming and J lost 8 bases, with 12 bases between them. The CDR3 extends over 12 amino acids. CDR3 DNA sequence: TGTGCCAGCAGTCAAACCAGGGCAGGCTACACCTTC. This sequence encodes CASSQTRAGYTF.

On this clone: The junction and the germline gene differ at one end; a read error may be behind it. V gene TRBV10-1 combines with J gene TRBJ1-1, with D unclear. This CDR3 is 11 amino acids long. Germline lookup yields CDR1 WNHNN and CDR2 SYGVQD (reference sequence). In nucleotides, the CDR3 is TGCGCCAGTCGTCTTGTGCCTCCCGGTCCCTTT. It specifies CASRLVPPGPF.

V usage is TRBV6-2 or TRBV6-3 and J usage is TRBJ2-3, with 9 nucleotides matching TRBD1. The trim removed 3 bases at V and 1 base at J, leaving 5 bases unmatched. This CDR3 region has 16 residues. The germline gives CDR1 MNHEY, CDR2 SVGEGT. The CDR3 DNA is TGTGCCAGCAGTTATTCCCGGACAGGGGGCACAGATACGCAGTATTTT. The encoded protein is CASSYSRTGGTDTQYF.

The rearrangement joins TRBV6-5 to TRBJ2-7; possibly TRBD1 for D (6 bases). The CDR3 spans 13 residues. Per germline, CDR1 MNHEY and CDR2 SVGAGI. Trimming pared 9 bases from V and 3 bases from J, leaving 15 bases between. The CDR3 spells CASRTQGYYEQYF. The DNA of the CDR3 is TGTGCCAGTCGGACTCAGGGGTACTACGAGCAGTACTTC.